This T cell receptor (beta chain) was identified in a study of CD8+ T cells in alopecia areata. Treatment reported: oral pan-JAK inhibitor, 5-10 mg twice daily. Germline lookup yields CDR1 MNHEY and CDR2 SVGAGI. The ends lost 2 bases at V and 4 bases at J; junction bases unmatched: 7. The CDR3 runs 16 residues. TCR sequencing used cDNA made by reverse transcription of extracted RNA. Method: immunoSEQ multiplex PCR; TCRdb's copy keeps in-frame clones and lacks some. The repertoire holds about 210,000 clones, with less than 75% as singletons. This specimen was CD4+ T cells sorted from blood, taken at week 4, from a patient treated with tofacitinib. The V and J genes are TRBV6-5 and TRBJ2-3; 9 nucleotides match TRBD1. This TCR was recovered from a human donor with alopecia areata. The CDR3 DNA is TGTGCCAGCAGTTACGCCGGAACAGGGGGCCCAGATACGCAGTATTTT. Residues: CASSYAGTGGPDTQYF.